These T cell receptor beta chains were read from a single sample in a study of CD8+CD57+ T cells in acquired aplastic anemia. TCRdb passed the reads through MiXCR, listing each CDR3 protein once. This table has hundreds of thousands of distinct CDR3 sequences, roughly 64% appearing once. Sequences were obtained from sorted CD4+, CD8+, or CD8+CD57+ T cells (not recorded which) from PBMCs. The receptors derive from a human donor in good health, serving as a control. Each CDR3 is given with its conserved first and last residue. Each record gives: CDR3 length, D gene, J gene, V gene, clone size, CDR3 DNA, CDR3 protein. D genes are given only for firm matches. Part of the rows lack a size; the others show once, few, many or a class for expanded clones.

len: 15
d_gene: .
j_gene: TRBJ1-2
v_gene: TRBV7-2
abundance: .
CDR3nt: TGTGCCAGCAGCCACCGGACGGGGGGCGACTATGGCTACACCTTC
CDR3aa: CASSHRTGGDYGYTF

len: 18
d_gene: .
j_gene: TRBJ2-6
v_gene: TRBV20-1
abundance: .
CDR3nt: TGCAGTGCTAGAACCCCCGGGGCTGAAACCGGGGAGGCCAACGTCCTGACTTTC
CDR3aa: CSARTPGAETGEANVLTF

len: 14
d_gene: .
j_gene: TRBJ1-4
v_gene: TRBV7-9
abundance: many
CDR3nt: TGTGCCAGCAGCTTAGGTCGGACTAATGAAAAACTGTTTTTT
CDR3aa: CASSLGRTNEKLFF

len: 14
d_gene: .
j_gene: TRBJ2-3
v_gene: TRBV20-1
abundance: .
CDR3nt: TGCAGTGCTAGAGATCGAAGGGGAACAGATACGCAGTATTTT
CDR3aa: CSARDRRGTDTQYF

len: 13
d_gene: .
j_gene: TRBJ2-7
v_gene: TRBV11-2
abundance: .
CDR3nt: TGTGCCAGCAGCTTAGAACGGGTTAACGAGCAGTACTTC
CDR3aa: CASSLERVNEQYF

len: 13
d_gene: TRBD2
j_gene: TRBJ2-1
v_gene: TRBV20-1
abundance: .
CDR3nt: TGCAGTGCTAGAGGGGAGGGTCTTACCGAGCAGTTCTTC
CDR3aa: CSARGEGLTEQFF

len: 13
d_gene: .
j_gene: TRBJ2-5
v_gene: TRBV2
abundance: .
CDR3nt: TGTGCCAGCAGTGGTCACGGTCGAGAGACCCAGTACTTC
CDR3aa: CASSGHGRETQYF

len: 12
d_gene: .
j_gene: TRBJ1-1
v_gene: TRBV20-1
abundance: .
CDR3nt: TGCAGTGCTAGGGCCCCTCGAGCGAACACTTTCTTT
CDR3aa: CSARAPRANTFF

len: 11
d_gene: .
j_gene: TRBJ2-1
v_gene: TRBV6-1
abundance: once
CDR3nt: TGTGCCAGCAGTGAAGGGGGGGCCTGGGTCTTC
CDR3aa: CASSEGGAWVF

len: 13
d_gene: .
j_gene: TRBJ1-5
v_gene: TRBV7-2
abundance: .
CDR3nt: TGTGCCAGCAGCTCGGCCCCCCTTGAGACGCAGCATTTT
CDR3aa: CASSSAPLETQHF

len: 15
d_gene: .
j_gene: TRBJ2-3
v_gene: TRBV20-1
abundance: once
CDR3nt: TGCAGTGCTAGGGGCCTTCAATTAGGGTCAGATACGCAGTATTTT
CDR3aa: CSARGLQLGSDTQYF

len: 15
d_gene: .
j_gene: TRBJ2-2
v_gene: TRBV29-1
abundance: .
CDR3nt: TGCAGCGTTGTGGAGACACGGGATCGAGCCGGGGATTTGGTTTTT
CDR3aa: CSVVETRDRAGDLVF

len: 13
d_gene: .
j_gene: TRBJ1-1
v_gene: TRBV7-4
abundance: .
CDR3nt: TGTGCCAGCAGTTTCGCGTGCTCAGATGCGGCGTTCTTT
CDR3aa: CASSFACSDAAFF

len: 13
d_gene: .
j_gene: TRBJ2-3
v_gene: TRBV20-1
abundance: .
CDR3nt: TGCAGTGCTAGAGAGGGAGAGACGAATACGCAGTATTTT
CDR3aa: CSAREGETNTQYF

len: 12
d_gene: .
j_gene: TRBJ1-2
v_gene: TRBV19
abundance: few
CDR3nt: TGTGCCAGTAGTATAGGCCCGGGGTTGGTCACCTTC
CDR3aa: CASSIGPGLVTF

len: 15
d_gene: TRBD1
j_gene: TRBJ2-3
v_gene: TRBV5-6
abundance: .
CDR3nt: TGTGCCAGCAGACTGGACAGGGCTAGCACAGATACGCAGTATTTT
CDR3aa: CASRLDRASTDTQYF

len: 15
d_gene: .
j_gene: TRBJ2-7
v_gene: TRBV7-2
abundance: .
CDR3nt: TGTGCCAGCAGCCAAGATAGCGGGACAGACTACGAGCAGTACTTC
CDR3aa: CASSQDSGTDYEQYF

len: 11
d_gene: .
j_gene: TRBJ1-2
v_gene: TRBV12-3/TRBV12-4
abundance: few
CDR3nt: TGTGCCAGCAGACCGGGGGATGGCTACACCTTC
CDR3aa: CASRPGDGYTF

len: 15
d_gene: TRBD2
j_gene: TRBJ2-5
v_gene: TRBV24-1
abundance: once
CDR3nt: TGTGCCAGCAGTACTGGACTAGCGGGGACTGGGACCCAGTACTTC
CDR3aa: CASSTGLAGTGTQYF

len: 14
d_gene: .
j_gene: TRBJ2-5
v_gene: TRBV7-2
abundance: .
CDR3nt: TGTGCCAGCAGCTCAGGGTGGGCTGCTGAGACGCAGTACTTC
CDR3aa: CASSSGWAAETQYF

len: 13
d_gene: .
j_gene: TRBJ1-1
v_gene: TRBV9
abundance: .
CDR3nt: TGTGCCAGCAGCCCACGGCCGGATACTAACTATGGCTTT
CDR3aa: CASSPRPDTNYGF

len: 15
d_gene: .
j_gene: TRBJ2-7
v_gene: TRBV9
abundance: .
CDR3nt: TGTGCCAGCAGCCGATCGGGATCTAACAACGACGAGCAGTACTTC
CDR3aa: CASSRSGSNNDEQYF

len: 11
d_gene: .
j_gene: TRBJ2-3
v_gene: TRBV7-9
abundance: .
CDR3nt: TGTGCCAGTACCATGGGAGATACGCAGTATTTT
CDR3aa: CASTMGDTQYF

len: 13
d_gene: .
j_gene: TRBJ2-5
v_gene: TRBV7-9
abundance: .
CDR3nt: TGTGCCAGCAGCCAGGCGACGGCGAACACCCAGTACTTC
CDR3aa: CASSQATANTQYF

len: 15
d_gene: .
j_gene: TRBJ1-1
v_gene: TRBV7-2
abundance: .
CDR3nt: TGTGCCAGCAGCCAAACGAATTGGCTCTATGGCTACACTTTCTTT
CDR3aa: CASSQTNWLYGYTFF

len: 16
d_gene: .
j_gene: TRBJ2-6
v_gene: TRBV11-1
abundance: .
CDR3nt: TGTGCCAGCAGCTTAGGCGGGGTCAATGGGGCCAACGTCCTGACTTTC
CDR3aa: CASSLGGVNGANVLTF

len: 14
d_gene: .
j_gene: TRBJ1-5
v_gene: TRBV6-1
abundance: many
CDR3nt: TGTGCCAGCAGTGAAGCTCCGGGTGATCAGCCCCAGCATTTT
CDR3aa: CASSEAPGDQPQHF

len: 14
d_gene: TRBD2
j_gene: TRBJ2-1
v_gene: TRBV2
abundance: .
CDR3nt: TGTGCCAGCACTCTAGCGGGACAGTTGAATGAGCAGTTCTTC
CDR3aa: CASTLAGQLNEQFF

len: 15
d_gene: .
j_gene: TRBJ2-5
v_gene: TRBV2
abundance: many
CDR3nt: TGTGCCAGCAGGGCGGGTTTTTACCAAGGAGAGACCCAGTACTTC
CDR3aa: CASRAGFYQGETQYF

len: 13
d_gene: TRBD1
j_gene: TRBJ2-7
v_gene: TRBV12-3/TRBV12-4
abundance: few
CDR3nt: TGTGCCAGCAGTGAAGGGACAGACTACGAGCAGTACTTC
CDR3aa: CASSEGTDYEQYF

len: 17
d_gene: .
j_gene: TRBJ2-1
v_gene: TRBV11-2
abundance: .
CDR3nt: TGTGCCAGCAGCTTAGCAATCGACAAGGGTAGGGACAATGAGCAGTTCTTC
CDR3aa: CASSLAIDKGRDNEQFF

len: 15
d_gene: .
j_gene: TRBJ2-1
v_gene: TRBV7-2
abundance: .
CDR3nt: TGTGCCAGCAGCTTATACAGGGACACTGAAGCTTTCTTTTTCTTC
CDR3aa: CASSLYRDTEAFFFF

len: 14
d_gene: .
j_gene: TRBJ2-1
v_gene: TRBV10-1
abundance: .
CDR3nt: TGCGCCAGCAGCCCTCAGACTAGGAGGAATGAGCAGTTCTTC
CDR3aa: CASSPQTRRNEQFF

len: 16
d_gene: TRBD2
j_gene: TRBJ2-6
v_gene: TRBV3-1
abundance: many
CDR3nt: TGTGCCAGTCGTGTGACTAGCGGGGCAGGGGCCAACGTCCTGACTTTC
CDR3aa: CASRVTSGAGANVLTF

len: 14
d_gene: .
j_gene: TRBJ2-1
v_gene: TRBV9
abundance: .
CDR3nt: TGTGCCAGCAGCGTGGGCCAAGGGTCCAATGAGCAGTTCTTC
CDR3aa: CASSVGQGSNEQFF

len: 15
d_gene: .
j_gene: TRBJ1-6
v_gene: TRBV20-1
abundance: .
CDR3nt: TGCAGTGCTAGAGATCCCTCTCACGAGCATTCACCCCTCCACTTT
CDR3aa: CSARDPSHEHSPLHF

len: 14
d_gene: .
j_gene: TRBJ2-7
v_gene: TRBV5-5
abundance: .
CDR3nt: TGTGCCACCAGTCCTCCGGGTGCGTCCTACGAGCAGTGCTTC
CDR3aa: CATSPPGASYEQCF

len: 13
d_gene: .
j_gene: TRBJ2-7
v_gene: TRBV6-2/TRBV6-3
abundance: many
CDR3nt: TGTGCCACCGAGGGACGGTTCTCCTACGAGCAGTACTTC
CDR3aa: CATEGRFSYEQYF

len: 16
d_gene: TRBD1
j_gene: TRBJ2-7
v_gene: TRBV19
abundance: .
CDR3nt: TGTGCCAGTAGCATAGCCCAGGGGACAGGGACCCACGAGCTGTACTTC
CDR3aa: CASSIAQGTGTHELYF

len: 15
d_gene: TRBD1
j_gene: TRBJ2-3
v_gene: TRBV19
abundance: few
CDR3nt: TGTGCCAGTAGTTTCCGGACAGGGGGAACAGATACGCAGTATTTT
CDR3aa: CASSFRTGGTDTQYF

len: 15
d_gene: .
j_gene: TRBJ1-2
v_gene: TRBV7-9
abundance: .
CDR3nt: TGTGCCAGCAGCCCACGGGACGGGTCGAACTATGGCTACACCTTC
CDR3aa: CASSPRDGSNYGYTF

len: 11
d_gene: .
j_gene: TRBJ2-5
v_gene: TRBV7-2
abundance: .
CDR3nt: TGTGCCAGCAGCTCGGTCTCGGGACAGTACTTC
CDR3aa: CASSSVSGQYF

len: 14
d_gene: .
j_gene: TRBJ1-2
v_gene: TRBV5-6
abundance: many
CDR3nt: TGTGCCAGCAGCCATCAGGGGTCCGACTATGGCTACACCTTC
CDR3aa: CASSHQGSDYGYTF

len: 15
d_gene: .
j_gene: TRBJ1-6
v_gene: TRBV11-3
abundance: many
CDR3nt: TGTGCCAGCAGCTTAGTGGCAGGGAGGTATTCACCCCTCCACTTT
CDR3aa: CASSLVAGRYSPLHF

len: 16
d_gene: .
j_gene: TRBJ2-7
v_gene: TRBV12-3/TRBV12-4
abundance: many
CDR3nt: TGTGCCAGCAGTTTAAGGGGTTGGAGGGAAAGCTACGAGCAGTACTTC
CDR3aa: CASSLRGWRESYEQYF

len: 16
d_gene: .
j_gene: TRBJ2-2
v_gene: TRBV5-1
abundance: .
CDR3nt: TGCGCCAGCAGCCAACATCGGTCAGTAAACACCGGGGAGCTGTTTTTT
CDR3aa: CASSQHRSVNTGELFF

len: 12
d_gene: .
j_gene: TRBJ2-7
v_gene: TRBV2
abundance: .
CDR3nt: TGTGCCAGCAGCTCCGACGGGTACGGGGAGTACTTC
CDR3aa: CASSSDGYGEYF

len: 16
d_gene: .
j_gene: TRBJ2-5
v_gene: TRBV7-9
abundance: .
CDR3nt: TGTGCCAGCAGCTCTATCCCTCACGGGGAGAGTGAGACCCAGTACTTC
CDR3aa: CASSSIPHGESETQYF

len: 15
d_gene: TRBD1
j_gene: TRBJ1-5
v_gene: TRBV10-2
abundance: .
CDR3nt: TGCGCCAGCAGTGGGACAGGGGATGGGATTCAGCCCCAGCATTTT
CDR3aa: CASSGTGDGIQPQHF

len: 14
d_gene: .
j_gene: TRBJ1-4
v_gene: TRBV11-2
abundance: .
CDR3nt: TGCGCCAGCAGCTTAGTGGCACAGGGCGAAAAACTGTTTTTT
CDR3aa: CASSLVAQGEKLFF

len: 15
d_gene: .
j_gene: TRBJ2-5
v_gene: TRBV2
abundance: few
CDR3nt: TGTGCCAGCAGTGAAGCGCTTCGGGGGAAGGAGACCCAGTACTTC
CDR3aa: CASSEALRGKETQYF

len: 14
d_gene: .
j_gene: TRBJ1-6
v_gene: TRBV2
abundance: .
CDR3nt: TGTGCCAGCAGCTTAAGGGGGATGAATTCCCCCCTCCACTTT
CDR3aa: CASSLRGMNSPLHF

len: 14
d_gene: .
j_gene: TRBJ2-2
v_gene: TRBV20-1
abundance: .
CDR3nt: TGCAGTGCTTCGGTTGGGATCTTGACCGGGGAGCTGTTTTTT
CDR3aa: CSASVGILTGELFF

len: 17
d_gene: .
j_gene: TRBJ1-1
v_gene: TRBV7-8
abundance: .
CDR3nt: TGTGCCAGCAGCATAGCCCCAAGAGCAGAGTATTCCACTGAAGCTTTCTTT
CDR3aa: CASSIAPRAEYSTEAFF

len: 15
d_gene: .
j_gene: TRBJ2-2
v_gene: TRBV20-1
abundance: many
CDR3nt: TGCAGTGCTGGGAGACAGGATACGAACACCGGGGAGCTGTTTTTT
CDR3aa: CSAGRQDTNTGELFF